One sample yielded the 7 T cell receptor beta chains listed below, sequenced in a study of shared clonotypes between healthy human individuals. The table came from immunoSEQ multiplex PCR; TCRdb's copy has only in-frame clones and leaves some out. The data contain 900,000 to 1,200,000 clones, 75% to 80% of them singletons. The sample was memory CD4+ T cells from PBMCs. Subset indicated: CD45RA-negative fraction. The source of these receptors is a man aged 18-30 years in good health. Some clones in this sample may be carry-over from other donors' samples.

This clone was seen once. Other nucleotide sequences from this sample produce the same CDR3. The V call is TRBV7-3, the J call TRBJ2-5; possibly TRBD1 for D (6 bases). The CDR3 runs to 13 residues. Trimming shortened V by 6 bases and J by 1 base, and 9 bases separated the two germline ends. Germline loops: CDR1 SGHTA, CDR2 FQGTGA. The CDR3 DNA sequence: TGTGCCAGCAGTCCAGGGGCCCAAGAGACCCAGTACTTC. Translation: CASSPGAQETQYF.

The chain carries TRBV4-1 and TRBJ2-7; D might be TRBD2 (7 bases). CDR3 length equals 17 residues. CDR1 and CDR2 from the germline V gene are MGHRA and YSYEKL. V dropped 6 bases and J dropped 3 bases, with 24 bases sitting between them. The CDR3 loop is CASSRKMAREGDYEQYF. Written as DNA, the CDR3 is TGCGCCAGCAGTCGAAAGATGGCGAGGGAGGGGGACTACGAGCAGTACTTC.

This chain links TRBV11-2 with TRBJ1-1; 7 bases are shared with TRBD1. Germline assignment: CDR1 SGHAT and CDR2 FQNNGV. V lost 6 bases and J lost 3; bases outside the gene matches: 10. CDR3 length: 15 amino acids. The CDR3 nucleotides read TGTGCCAGCAGTTGGGCCCTACAGGGGTACACTGAAGCTTTCTTT. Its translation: CASSWALQGYTEAFF.

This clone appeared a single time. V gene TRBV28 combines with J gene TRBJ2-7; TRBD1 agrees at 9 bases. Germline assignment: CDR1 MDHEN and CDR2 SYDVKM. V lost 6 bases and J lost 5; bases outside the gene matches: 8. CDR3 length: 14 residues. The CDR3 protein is CASSLGQGRNEQYF. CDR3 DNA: TGTGCCAGCAGCCTAGGACAGGGGAGGAACGAGCAGTACTTC.

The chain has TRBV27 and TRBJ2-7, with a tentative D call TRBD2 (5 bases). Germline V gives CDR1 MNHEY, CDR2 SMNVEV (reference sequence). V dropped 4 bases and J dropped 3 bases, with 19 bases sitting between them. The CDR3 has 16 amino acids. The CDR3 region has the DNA TGTGCCAGCAGTTCCCCGAGCAGAAAAGGAGGCTACGAGCAGTACTTC. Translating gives CASSSPSRKGGYEQYF.

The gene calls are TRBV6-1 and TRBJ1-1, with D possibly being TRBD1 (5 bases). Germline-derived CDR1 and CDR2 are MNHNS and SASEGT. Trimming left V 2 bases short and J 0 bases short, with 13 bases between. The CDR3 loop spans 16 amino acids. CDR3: CASSESLTDMNTEAFF. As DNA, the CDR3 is TGTGCCAGCAGTGAATCCCTTACGGACATGAACACTGAAGCTTTCTTT.

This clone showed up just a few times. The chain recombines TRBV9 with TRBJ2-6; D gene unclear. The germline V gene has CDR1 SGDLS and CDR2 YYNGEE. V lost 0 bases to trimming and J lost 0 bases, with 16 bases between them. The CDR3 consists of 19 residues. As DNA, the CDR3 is TGTGCCAGCAGCGTAGTCCCGCTCCGGTTAAACTCTGGGGCCAACGTCCTGACTTTC. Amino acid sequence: CASSVVPLRLNSGANVLTF.